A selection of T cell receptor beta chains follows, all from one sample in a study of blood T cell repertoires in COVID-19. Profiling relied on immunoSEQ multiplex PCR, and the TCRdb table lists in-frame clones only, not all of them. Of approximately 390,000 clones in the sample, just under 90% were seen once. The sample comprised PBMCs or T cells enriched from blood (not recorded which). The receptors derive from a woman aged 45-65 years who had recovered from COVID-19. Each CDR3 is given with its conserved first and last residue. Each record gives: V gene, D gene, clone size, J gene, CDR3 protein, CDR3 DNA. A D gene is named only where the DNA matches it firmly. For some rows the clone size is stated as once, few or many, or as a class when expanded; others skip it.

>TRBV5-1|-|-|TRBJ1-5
CASSLDGVGNQPQHF
TGCGCCAGCAGCTTGGACGGGGTCGGCAATCAGCCCCAGCATTTT
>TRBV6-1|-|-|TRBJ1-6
CASSEVTTNHIGSPLHF
TGTGCCAGCAGTGAAGTGACGACAAATCATATAGGATCACCCCTCCACTTT
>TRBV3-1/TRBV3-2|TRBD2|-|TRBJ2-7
CASSQPPLGLAGVFDEQYF
TGTGCCAGCAGCCAACCGCCTTTAGGACTAGCGGGGGTATTCGACGAGCAGTACTTC
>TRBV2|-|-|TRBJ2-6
CASSDRVAGANVLTF
TGTGCCAGCAGTGACAGGGTAGCTGGGGCCAACGTCCTGACTTTC
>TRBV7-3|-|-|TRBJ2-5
CASSLTRTDQETQYF
TGTGCCAGCAGCTTAACCAGGACAGACCAAGAGACCCAGTACTTC
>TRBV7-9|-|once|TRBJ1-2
CASSLATGSGYTF
TGTGCCAGCAGCTTAGCAACAGGGTCTGGCTACACCTTC
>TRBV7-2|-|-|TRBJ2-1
CASSLAGGPYEQFF
TGTGCCAGCAGCTTAGCGGGGGGGCCCTATGAGCAGTTCTTC
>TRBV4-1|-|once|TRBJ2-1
CASSHPQGGEDEQFF
TGCGCCAGCAGCCACCCCCAAGGGGGGGAAGATGAGCAGTTCTTC
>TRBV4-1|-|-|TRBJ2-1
CASSLQIRGEQFF
TGCGCCAGCAGCCTTCAGATCAGGGGTGAGCAGTTCTTC
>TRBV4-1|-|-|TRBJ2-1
CASGRYNEQFF
TGCGCCAGCGGGAGGTACAATGAGCAGTTCTTC
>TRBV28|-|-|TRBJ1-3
CASSFSGILSGNTIYF
TGTGCCAGCAGTTTCTCAGGTATCCTCTCTGGAAACACCATATATTTT
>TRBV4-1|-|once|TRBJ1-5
CASSQDRASNQPQHF
TGCGCCAGCAGCCAAGACAGGGCCAGCAATCAGCCCCAGCATTTT
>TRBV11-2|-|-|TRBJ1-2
CASSLGGTDYGYTF
TGTGCCAGCAGCTTAGGCGGGACGGACTATGGCTACACCTTC
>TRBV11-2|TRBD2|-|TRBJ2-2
CASSVRLAANTGELFF
TGTGCCAGCAGCGTCAGACTAGCGGCAAACACCGGGGAGCTGTTTTTT
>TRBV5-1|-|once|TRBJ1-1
CASSFAGPISLNTEAFF
TGCGCCAGCAGTTTTGCGGGACCGATTAGCCTGAACACTGAAGCTTTCTTT
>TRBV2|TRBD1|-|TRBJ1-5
CASSSPQGASNQPQHF
TGTGCCAGCAGCTCCCCTCAGGGGGCGAGCAATCAGCCCCAGCATTTT
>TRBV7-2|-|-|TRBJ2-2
CASSFWMEDTGELFF
TGTGCCAGCAGCTTTTGGATGGAGGACACCGGGGAGCTGTTTTTT
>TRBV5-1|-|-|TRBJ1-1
CASKVAGADTEAFF
TGCGCCAGCAAGGTGGCGGGGGCGGACACTGAAGCTTTCTTT
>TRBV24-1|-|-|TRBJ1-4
CATSETTGKLFF
TGTGCCACCAGTGAAACGACGGGAAAACTGTTTTTT
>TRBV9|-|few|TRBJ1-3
CASSVAVAGNTIYF
TGTGCCAGCAGCGTAGCGGTTGCTGGAAACACCATATATTTT
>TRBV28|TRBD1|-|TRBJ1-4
CASSFSGQGGNEKLFF
TGTGCCAGCAGTTTCTCCGGACAGGGCGGTAATGAAAAACTGTTTTTT
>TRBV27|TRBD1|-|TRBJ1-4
CASRLIRDRNGVLFF
TGTGCCAGCAGACTAATCCGGGACAGAAATGGTGTACTGTTTTTT
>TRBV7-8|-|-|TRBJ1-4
CASSLAPGYDEKLFF
TGTGCCAGCAGCTTAGCCCCAGGGTACGATGAAAAACTGTTTTTT
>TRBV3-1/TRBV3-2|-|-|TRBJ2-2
CASSRDLRQVVLLAGELFF
TGTGCCAGCAGCCGGGACCTAAGACAGGTTGTTTTGCTTGCCGGGGAGCTGTTTTTT
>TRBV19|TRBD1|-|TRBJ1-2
CASTLAAGTGVRYTF
TGTGCCAGCACTCTGGCCGCCGGGACAGGGGTCCGCTACACCTTC
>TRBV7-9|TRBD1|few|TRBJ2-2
CASSSTGTGDTGELFF
TGTGCCAGCAGCAGTACCGGGACAGGGGACACCGGGGAGCTGTTTTTT
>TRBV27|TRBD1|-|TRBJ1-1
CASSSLGTGETEAFF
TGTGCCAGCAGTTCCCTCGGGACAGGGGAAACTGAAGCTTTCTTT
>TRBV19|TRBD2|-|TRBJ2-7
CASSDLAGSYEQYF
TGTGCCAGTAGCGATCTAGCGGGAAGCTACGAGCAGTACTTC
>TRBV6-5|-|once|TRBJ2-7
CASSYGLSYEQYF
TGTGCCAGCAGTTACGGTCTGAGTTACGAGCAGTACTTC
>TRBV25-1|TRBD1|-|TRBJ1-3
CASSARDRVSGNTIYF
TGTGCCAGCAGTGCCAGGGACAGAGTCTCTGGAAACACCATATATTTT
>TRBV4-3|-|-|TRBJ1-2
CASSQHGDSLGYGYTF
TGCGCCAGCAGCCAACACGGGGATAGCTTAGGCTATGGCTACACCTTC
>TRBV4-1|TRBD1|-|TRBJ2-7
CASSQGDRGLTHYEQYF
TGCGCCAGCAGCCAAGGGGACAGGGGGCTAACTCACTACGAGCAGTACTTC
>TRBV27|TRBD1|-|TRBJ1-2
CASGAGPGQLYGYTF
TGTGCCAGCGGAGCCGGACCGGGACAGCTATATGGCTACACCTTC
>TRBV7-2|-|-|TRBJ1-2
CASKNRGNYGYTF
TGTGCCAGCAAGAACCGGGGGAACTATGGCTACACCTTC
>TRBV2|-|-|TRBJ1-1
CASSERVSRRGAFF
TGTGCCAGCAGTGAAAGAGTGTCAAGGAGGGGAGCTTTCTTT
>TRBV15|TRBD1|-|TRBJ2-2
CATSRADQGAGELFF
TGTGCCACCAGCAGAGCGGATCAGGGGGCCGGGGAGCTGTTTTTT
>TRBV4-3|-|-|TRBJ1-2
CASSQDLNRYHYGYTF
TGCGCCAGCAGCCAAGATCTAAACCGATACCACTATGGCTACACCTTC
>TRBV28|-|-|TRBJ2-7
CASSSPQGRGYEQYF
TGTGCCAGCAGTTCACCGCAGGGGCGCGGGTACGAGCAGTACTTC
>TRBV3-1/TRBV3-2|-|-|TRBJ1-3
CASSLPPGRGAGNTIYF
TGTGCCAGCAGCCTCCCCCCCGGCAGGGGCGCTGGAAACACCATATATTTT
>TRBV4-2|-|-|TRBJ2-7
CASSQEGTLEQYF
TGTGCCAGCAGCCAAGAAGGGACACTCGAGCAGTACTTC
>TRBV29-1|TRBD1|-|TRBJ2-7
CSVGPDRGHEQYF
TGCAGCGTGGGCCCGGACAGGGGGCACGAGCAGTACTTC
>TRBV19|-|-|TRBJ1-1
CASEPDRRRTEAFF
TGTGCCAGCGAACCCGACAGGCGGCGGACTGAAGCTTTCTTT
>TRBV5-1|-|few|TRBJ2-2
CASSLVEAGELFF
TGCGCCAGCAGCTTGGTAGAGGCCGGGGAGCTGTTTTTT
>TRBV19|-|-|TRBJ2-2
CASSFLGGQTVFPGELFF
TGTGCCAGTAGTTTTCTGGGGGGGCAGACAGTTTTCCCCGGGGAGCTGTTTTTT
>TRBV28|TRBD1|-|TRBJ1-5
CASSLNRGPPQPQHF
TGTGCCAGCAGTTTGAACAGGGGCCCCCCTCAGCCCCAGCATTTT
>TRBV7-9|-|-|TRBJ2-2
CASSLDRRPGELFF
TGTGCCAGCAGTCTTGACAGGAGGCCCGGGGAGCTGTTTTTT
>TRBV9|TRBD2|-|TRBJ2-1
CASRWTSYNEQFF
TGTGCCAGTCGTTGGACTAGCTACAATGAGCAGTTCTTC
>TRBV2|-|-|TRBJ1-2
CASSEVSSYGYTF
TGTGCCAGCAGTGAAGTCAGTTCCTATGGCTACACCTTC
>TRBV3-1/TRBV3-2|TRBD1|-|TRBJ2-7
CASRLTGGSYEQYF
TGTGCCAGCAGACTGACAGGGGGTTCCTACGAGCAGTACTTC
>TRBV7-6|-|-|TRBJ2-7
CASSEQGYEQYF
TGTGCCAGCAGCGAGCAGGGGTACGAGCAGTACTTC
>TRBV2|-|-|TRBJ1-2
CASIREQYGYTF
TGTGCCAGCATTAGGGAGCAGTATGGCTACACCTTC
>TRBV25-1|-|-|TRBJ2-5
CASSDMGRLKETQYF
TGTGCCAGCAGTGATATGGGGCGATTAAAAGAGACCCAGTACTTC
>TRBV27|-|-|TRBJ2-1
CASSFYRDTNEQFF
TGTGCCAGCAGCTTCTACCGGGACACCAATGAGCAGTTCTTC
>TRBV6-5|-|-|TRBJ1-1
CASILTGEEAFF
TGTGCCAGCATTTTGACAGGTGAAGAAGCTTTCTTT
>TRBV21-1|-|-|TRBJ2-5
CASSSRTGPETQYF
TGTGCCAGCAGCTCGCGGACAGGGCCGGAGACCCAGTACTTC
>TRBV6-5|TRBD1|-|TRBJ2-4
CASRDRVNIQYF
TGTGCCAGCAGGGACAGGGTCAACATTCAGTACTTC
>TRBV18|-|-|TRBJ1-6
CASSLSGQYNSPLHF
TGTGCCAGCTCACTATCCGGACAGTATAATTCACCCCTCCACTTT
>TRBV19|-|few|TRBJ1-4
CASRKITSTNEKLFF
TGTGCCAGTAGAAAAATTACATCAACTAATGAAAAACTGTTTTTT
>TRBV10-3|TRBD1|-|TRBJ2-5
CAISIDREETQYF
TGTGCCATCAGTATCGACAGGGAAGAGACCCAGTACTTC